This passage covers 4 T cell receptor beta chains from one sample sequenced in a study of CD8+CD57+ T cells in acquired aplastic anemia. Genomic DNA templated the TCR beta VDJ and CDR3 profiling. TCRdb re-called the reads with MiXCR, one entry per CDR3 protein. The table lists 150,000 to 200,000 distinct CDR3 sequences, about three fifths of them singletons. Sequencing used sorted CD4+, CD8+, or CD8+CD57+ T cells (not recorded which) from PBMCs. These receptor sequences come from a human donor in good health.

The chain recombines TRBV7-8 with TRBJ1-1; unclear D gene. Germline V gene lookup returns CDR1 SGHVS and CDR2 FQNEAQ. V was cut by 1 base and J by 0 bases, with 6 bases left in between. This CDR3 is 14 amino acids long. CDR3 in amino acids: CASSLGPVNTEAFF. The CDR3 nucleotides read TGTGCCAGCAGCTTAGGCCCGGTGAACACTGAAGCTTTCTTT.

The chain is built from TRBV7-2 and TRBJ1-1; D is ambiguous. The CDR3 contains 11 residues. Trimming removed 6 bases at V and 7 bases at J, with 9 bases between. Germline CDR1 reads SGHTA; CDR2 reads FQGNSA. CDR3 in DNA: TGTGCCAGCAGGATAGGAAGTGAAGCTTTCTTT. As protein: CASRIGSEAFF.

This clonotype is medium-sized in the sample. V is TRBV15 and J is TRBJ1-5; unclear D gene. The CDR3 extends over 12 amino acids. The V end lost 2 bases, the J end lost 5 bases, and 4 bases lay between the germline ends. Looked up from germline, CDR1 is LNHNV and CDR2 is YYDKDF (reference sequence). This CDR3 reads CATSRNDQPQHF. DNA for the CDR3: TGTGCCACCAGCAGAAACGATCAGCCCCAGCATTTT.

V is TRBV27 and J is TRBJ2-1, with D uncertain. The CDR3 consists of 14 residues. V was pared by 6 bases and J by 5 bases, with 14 bases between. Germline CDR1 is MNHEY and CDR2 is SMNVEV (reference sequence). The CDR3 DNA is TGTGCCAGCAGGCCCACCGACACAGACAATGAGCAGTTCTTC. Its protein is CASRPTDTDNEQFF.